A single sample is the source of the 30 T cell receptor beta chains below, sequenced in a study of circulating tumor DNA in untreated peripheral T-cell lymphoma. Generated by immunoSEQ multiplex PCR, the TCRdb table keeps only in-frame clones and is missing some. The table lists roughly 300 clones, nearly 80% of them singletons, with more than 25% in the top ten. Material: cell-free DNA from blood serum. These receptors all stem from a human donor with peripheral T-cell lymphoma.

The chain recombines TRBV8-2 with TRBJ1-2. TRBV8-2 is given as a pseudogene. This CDR3 has 17 residues. As DNA, the CDR3 is TGTGGCAGGATCGACGAGAGCAGCACCAGCCAGACCTATGGCTACACCTTC. Amino acids: CGRIDESSTSQTYGYTF.

This rearrangement joins TRBV18 to TRBJ1-1, with D perhaps TRBD1 (6 bases). This CDR3 contains 13 residues. Looked up from germline, CDR1 is KGHSH and CDR2 is LQKENI. The V gene lost 3 bases and the J gene lost 5 bases, with 10 bases spanning the gap. The CDR3 reads CASSPQGSTEAFF. DNA for the CDR3: TGTGCCAGCTCACCGCAGGGGTCTACTGAAGCTTTCTTT.

The chain combines TRBV19 with TRBJ1-1, with D possibly matching TRBD1 (6 bases). This CDR3 has 13 residues. With 5 bases removed from V and 7 bases from J, the gap between germline ends came to 14 bases. Looked up from germline, CDR1 is LNHDA and CDR2 is SQIVND (reference sequence). The CDR3 spells CASSFGQIGEAFF. CDR3 DNA sequence: TGTGCCAGTAGTTTTGGACAGATCGGTGAAGCTTTCTTT.

V usage is TRBV25-1 and J usage is TRBJ2-6; the D gene is possibly TRBD1 (5 bases). The CDR3 covers 18 residues. V was trimmed by 2 bases and J by 5 bases, leaving 19 bases between them. CDR1 is MGHDK and CDR2 is SYGVNS in the germline V gene. CDR3 nucleotide sequence: TGTGCCAGCAGTGAAACTTTAACTGGACAAAGTCGGGCCAACGTCCTGACTTTC. This gives the protein CASSETLTGQSRANVLTF.

This clone was detected only a few times. The rearrangement uses TRBV29-1 and TRBJ2-7; 8 bases are a match to TRBD1. This CDR3 spans 12 amino acids. Germline trimming cut 4 bases from V and 3 bases from J; bases unmatched to any gene: 2. Germline V lookup: CDR1 SQVTM, CDR2 ANQGSEA. The CDR3 loop reads CSVGTGSYEQYF. CDR3 bases: TGCAGCGTTGGGACAGGGAGCTACGAGCAGTACTTC.

Comment on this clone: One end of the junction is discordant with germline, which a read error may explain. This rearrangement joins TRBV7-9 to TRBJ1-1; TRBD1 is a possible D gene (5 bases). Germline CDR1 SEHNR, CDR2 FQNEAQ (reference sequence). This CDR3 has 13 amino acids. The DNA of the CDR3 is TGTGCCAGCAGCTCCGGAACCGGGGCTGAAGTTTTCTTT. This gives the protein CASSSGTGAEVFF.

This chain uses TRBV7-3 with TRBJ2-1; 8 bases line up with TRBD2. The CDR3 is 15 residues long. V lost 5 bases, J lost 7 bases, and 10 bases stayed unmatched. Germline CDR1 reads SGHTA; CDR2 reads FQGTGA. CDR3 in amino acids: CASSLSPTSVNEQFF. The CDR3 nucleotides read TGTGCCAGCAGCCTGTCCCCGACTAGCGTTAATGAGCAGTTCTTC.

This sequence joins TRBV4-2 and TRBJ1-6, with a possible D match to TRBD1 (5 bases). Per germline, CDR1 LGHNA and CDR2 YNFKEQ. This CDR3 comprises 15 residues. With 0 bases removed from V and 10 bases from J, the gap between germline ends came to 13 bases. CDR3 sequence: CASSQDPRAGSPLHF. For the CDR3, the DNA is TGTGCCAGCAGCCAAGATCCCAGGGCAGGCTCACCCCTCCACTTT.

This rearrangement joins TRBV4-1 to TRBJ1-5, with D unresolved. The germline V and J ends were trimmed by 4 bases and 1 base, with 23 bases remaining between them. Per germline, CDR1 MGHRA and CDR2 YSYEKL. The CDR3 runs 19 residues. The CDR3, as DNA: TGCGCCAGCAGCCTTAGCTTCTCCGGGCCCCTGGGGAGCAATCAGCCCCAGCATTTT. Protein product: CASSLSFSGPLGSNQPQHF.

J is TRBJ2-1 and V is TRBV29-1; TRBD1 is a possible D gene (5 bases). Germline loops: CDR1 SQVTM, CDR2 ANQGSEA. The CDR3 loop spans 16 amino acids. V was shortened by 4 bases and J by 6 bases, with 22 bases between the two germline ends. The DNA of the CDR3 is TGCAGCGTTGCAGGCAGGGTTTCTAAATCCCCCAATGAGCAGTTCTTC. It translates to CSVAGRVSKSPNEQFF.

In its sample, this clone was seen once. This sequence joins TRBV18 and TRBJ1-3; no reliable D call. Germline V gives CDR1 KGHSH, CDR2 LQKENI. CDR3 size: 16 residues. V lost 4 bases and J lost 0, with 13 bases in between. Here the CDR3 reads CASSLQHESSGNTIYF. As DNA, the CDR3 is TGTGCCAGCTCACTTCAACACGAGAGCTCTGGAAACACCATATATTTT. The full variable domain, with the rest looked up from reference TRBV18 and TRBJ1-3, is NAGVMQNPRHLVRRRGQEARLRCSPMKGHSHVYWYRQLPEEGLKFMVYLQKENIIDESGMPKERFSAEFPKEGPSILRIQQVVRGDSAAYFCASSLQHESSGNTIYFGEGSWLTVV.

CDR3 in DNA: TGCGCCAGCAGCCTAGGCAGGGGAGAGATTTGGTATGGCTACACCTTC. It encodes CASSLGRGEIWYGYTF. The V gene is TRBV4-3, the J gene TRBJ1-2, with D maybe TRBD1 (6 bases). CDR1 is LGHNA, CDR2 YSLEER, per germline. Trimming pared 4 bases from V and 5 bases from J, leaving 20 bases between. CDR3 length: 16 amino acids.

V is TRBV2 and J is TRBJ2-5, with TRBD2 matching 7 bases. The J segment lost 2 bases and the V segment lost 6 bases, leaving 9 bases of the junction unmatched. Germline CDR1 SNHLY, CDR2 FYNNEI. There are 15 residues in the CDR3. The CDR3 region has the DNA TGTGCCAGCAGCCCAAACGGGGGGAGGCAAGAGACCCAGTACTTC. It is translated as CASSPNGGRQETQYF.

This clone was detected a few times. This chain uses TRBV6-1 with TRBJ2-5; 9 bases align to TRBD1. The V gene end was trimmed by 3 bases and the J gene end by 5 bases; junction bases not matched to a gene: 7. Germline CDR1 and CDR2: MNHNS and SASEGT. The CDR3 sequence is 15 residues long. The CDR3 reads CASSDATGGRETQYF. CDR3 coding DNA: TGTGCCAGCAGTGATGCGACAGGGGGACGGGAGACCCAGTACTTC.

J is TRBJ1-2 and V is TRBV6-5; unclear D gene. V was shortened by 0 bases and J by 5 bases, with 13 bases between the two germline ends. The germline gives CDR1 MNHEY, CDR2 SVGAGI. The CDR3 is made up of 15 amino acids. The CDR3 region is CASSYSGWEGYGYTF. As DNA, the CDR3 is TGTGCCAGCAGTTACTCGGGCTGGGAAGGGTATGGCTACACCTTC.

The chain combines TRBV10-1 with TRBJ2-6, with a tentative D call TRBD1 (5 bases). The ends were cut back, 5 bases at V and 5 bases at J, with 22 bases in the middle. Germline V gives CDR1 WNHNN, CDR2 SYGVQD (reference sequence). CDR3 length equals 18 residues. CDR3 amino acids: CASSQGRIAQSRANVLTF. Written as DNA, the CDR3 is TGCGCCAGCAGTCAGGGTAGGATCGCACAAAGTCGGGCCAACGTCCTGACTTTC.

J is TRBJ1-2 and V is TRBV6-5; possibly TRBD1 for D (6 bases). Germline assignment: CDR1 MNHEY and CDR2 SVGAGI. V was cut by 0 bases and J by 10 bases, with 15 bases left in between. The CDR3 runs to 14 residues. The chain's CDR3 is CASSYSGGGFAYTF. CDR3 sequence (DNA): TGTGCCAGCAGTTACTCGGGCGGGGGCTTCGCCTACACCTTC.

This rearrangement joins TRBV7-3 to TRBJ2-7; the D is unclear. Deletions cut 5 bases from V and 1 base from J, with 9 bases between. CDR3 length: 13 residues. Germline values: CDR1 SGHTA, CDR2 FQGTGA. CDR3 loop: CASSKTSSYEQYF. The CDR3 coding sequence is TGTGCCAGCAGCAAAACAAGTTCCTACGAGCAGTACTTC.

The rearrangement uses TRBV9 and TRBJ2-3; 9 nucleotides agree with TRBD1. J was trimmed by 6 bases and V by 3 bases; bases with no gene match: 11. The CDR3 covers 16 residues. Germline V gives CDR1 SGDLS, CDR2 YYNGEE. For the CDR3, the DNA is TGTGCCAGCAGCGCCGGGACAGGGCTCCTTAGGGATACGCAGTATTTT. It encodes CASSAGTGLLRDTQYF.

The rearrangement links TRBV5-4 to TRBJ1-4; 7 bases map to TRBD1. CDR1 SGHNT and CDR2 YYREEE come from the germline V gene (reference sequence). The CDR3 sequence is 14 residues long. The V gene end was trimmed by 0 bases and the J gene end by 8 bases; junction bases not matched to a gene: 4. In DNA form, the CDR3 reads TGTGCCAGCAGCTTGGAGGGGGCTGGGGAAAAACTGTTTTTT. Residues: CASSLEGAGEKLFF. The whole variable domain, filled in from reference TRBV5-4 and TRBJ1-4, reads ETGVTQSPTHLIKTRGQQVTLRCSSQSGHNTVSWYQQALGQGPQFIFQYYREEENGRGNFPPRFSGLQFPNYSSELNVNALELDDSALYLCASSLEGAGEKLFFGSGTQLSVL.

This clone appeared once. The gene calls are TRBV5-8 and TRBJ2-5; unclear D gene. The CDR3 contains 15 residues. The V end was cut by 2 bases, the J end by 4 bases, with 15 bases between. Per germline, CDR1 SGHTS and CDR2 YDEGEE. CDR3 in amino acids: CASSFTGFERETQYF. Here the CDR3 DNA reads TGTGCCAGCAGCTTTACTGGGTTTGAGCGAGAGACCCAGTACTTC.

The rearrangement uses TRBV6-6 and TRBJ1-1; D is unclear. Germline CDR1 and CDR2: MNHNY and SVGAGI (reference sequence). CDR3 length equals 11 residues. V dropped 2 bases and J dropped 6 bases, with 4 bases sitting between them. CDR3 sequence: CASSYASEAFF. CDR3 coding DNA: TGTGCCAGCAGTTACGCGTCTGAAGCTTTCTTT.

The chain is built from TRBV19 and TRBJ1-1; 8 bases fit TRBD1. J gave up 4 bases and V 3 bases, and 4 bases lay outside the gene matches. Germline loops: CDR1 LNHDA, CDR2 SQIVND (reference sequence). CDR3 length: 14 residues. The CDR3 protein is CASSIGQGITEAFF. The CDR3 DNA is TGTGCCAGTAGTATCGGACAGGGAATCACTGAAGCTTTCTTT.

This clone showed up just once. This rearrangement joins TRBV11-1 to TRBJ1-1; TRBD1 agrees at 8 bases. This CDR3 has 13 residues. Germline lookup yields CDR1 SGHAT and CDR2 FQDESV (reference sequence). The V segment lost 2 bases and the J segment 8 bases; nucleotides outside the gene matches: 4. CDR3 nucleotide sequence: TGTGCCAGCAGCTTAAGCTGGGACAGGGAAGCTTTCTTT. Protein product: CASSLSWDREAFF. Using reference TRBV11-1 and TRBJ1-1 for the parts outside the CDR3, the full variable domain is EAEVAQSPRYKITEKSQAVAFWCDPISGHATLYWYRQILGQGPELLVQFQDESVVDDSQLPKDRFSAERLKGVDSTLKIQPAELGDSAMYLCASSLSWDREAFFGQGTRLTVV.

The J gene is TRBJ1-2, the V gene TRBV5-1; a weak D match, TRBD1 (6 bases). CDR1 and CDR2 (germline): SGHRS, YFSETQ. V lost 7 bases and J 8 bases, leaving 15 bases between the germline ends. This CDR3 spans 12 amino acids. Written as DNA, the CDR3 is TGCGCCAGCCGCAGGGACAACGGCGGCTACACCTTC. As protein: CASRRDNGGYTF.

This clone was counted only a few times. The gene calls are TRBV6-6 and TRBJ2-7; D gene uncertain. Trimming removed 0 bases at V and 4 bases at J, with 7 bases between. Per germline, CDR1 MNHNY and CDR2 SVGAGI (reference sequence). The CDR3 covers 13 residues. CDR3 residues: CASSYSNQYEQYF. The CDR3 nucleotides are TGTGCCAGCAGTTACTCGAACCAGTACGAGCAGTACTTC.

The chain couples TRBV10-3 to TRBJ2-3, with TRBD2 identical over 8 bases. The CDR3 has 14 amino acids. In germline, CDR1 is ENHRY, CDR2 SYGVKD. Losses at the gene ends were 6 bases for V and 0 bases for J; bases not matched to a gene: 2. CDR3 DNA: TGTGCCATCAGGGCGGGGGGAAGCACAGATACGCAGTATTTT. Its protein product is CAIRAGGSTDTQYF.

The rearrangement links TRBV6-5 to TRBJ1-2, with 9 nucleotides matching TRBD1. The V segment lost 0 bases and the J segment 8 bases; nucleotides outside the gene matches: 10. The CDR3 consists of 16 residues. Germline CDR1 reads MNHEY; CDR2 reads SVGAGI. CDR3 residues: CASSYSTKQGAEGYTF. The CDR3 DNA reads as TGTGCCAGCAGTTACTCGACAAAACAGGGGGCCGAGGGCTACACCTTC.

The rearrangement joins TRBV7-9 to TRBJ2-1; maybe TRBD1 (5 bases). V lost 2 bases, J lost 5 bases, and 10 bases lay in between. In germline, CDR1 is SEHNR, CDR2 FQNEAQ (reference sequence). CDR3 length equals 14 residues. The chain's CDR3 is CASSLSGINNEQFF. The CDR3 region has the DNA TGTGCCAGCAGCTTATCAGGGATCAACAATGAGCAGTTCTTC.

The chain uses TRBV10-2 and TRBJ1-5, with a weak D call TRBD1 (5 bases). CDR3 length equals 16 residues. Trimming pared 0 bases from V and 6 bases from J, leaving 15 bases between. Germline lookup yields CDR1 WSHSY and CDR2 SAAADI. The CDR3 protein is CASSESGPSGGQPQHF. The CDR3 coding sequence is TGCGCCAGCAGTGAGTCCGGGCCGAGTGGGGGTCAGCCCCAGCATTTT.